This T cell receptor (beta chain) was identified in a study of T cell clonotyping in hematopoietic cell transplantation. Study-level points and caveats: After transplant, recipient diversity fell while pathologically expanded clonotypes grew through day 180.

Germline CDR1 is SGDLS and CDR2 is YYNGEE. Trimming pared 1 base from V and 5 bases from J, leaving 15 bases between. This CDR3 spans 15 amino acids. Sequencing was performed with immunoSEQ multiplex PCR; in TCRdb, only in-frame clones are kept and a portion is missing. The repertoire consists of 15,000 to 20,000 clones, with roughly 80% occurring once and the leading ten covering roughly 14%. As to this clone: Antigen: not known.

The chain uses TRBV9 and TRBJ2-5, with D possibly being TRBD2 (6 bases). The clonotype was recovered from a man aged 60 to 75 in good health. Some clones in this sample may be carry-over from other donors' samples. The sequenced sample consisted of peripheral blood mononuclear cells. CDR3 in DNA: TGTGCCAGCAGCGTATTAGGAGGGGTCTCCGAGACCCAGTACTTC. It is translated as CASSVLGGVSETQYF.